These 18 T cell receptor beta chains were sequenced from one sample in a study of glioma-infiltrating T cells after dendritic cell vaccination. Data came from immunoSEQ multiplex PCR; TCRdb stores just in-frame clones and leaves some out. The sample includes roughly 100,000 clones, 80% to 90% seen only once; the top ten take approximately 12%. This material consisted of blood, taken before dendritic cell vaccination. These receptors were taken from a human donor with glioblastoma.

This clone is a singleton in its sample. The CDR3 bases are TGTGCCAGCTCACCATCTCAGGGAGGGGGTGAAAAACTGTTTTTT. Amino acid sequence: CASSPSQGGGEKLFF. This chain joins TRBV18 and TRBJ1-4; a weak D match, TRBD1 (6 bases). In germline, CDR1 is KGHSH, CDR2 LQKENI. Trimming removed 2 bases from V and 7 bases from J, with 14 bases in between. This CDR3 spans 15 amino acids.

Only a few counts were recorded for this clone. DNA for the CDR3: TGTGCCAGCAGACGCCCGACAGGGGACACCGGGGAGCTGTTTTTT. Its translation: CASRRPTGDTGELFF. J is TRBJ2-2 and V is TRBV11-2, with 8 positions matching TRBD1. The V gene's germline CDR1 is SGHAT and CDR2 FQNNGV. There are 15 residues in the CDR3. J gave up 3 bases and V 6 bases, and 6 bases lay outside the gene matches.

The V gene is TRBV10-2, the J gene TRBJ2-5; D might be TRBD2 (6 bases). V lost 6 bases and J lost 5, with 13 bases in between. The CDR3 length is 13 residues. Germline lookup yields CDR1 WSHSY and CDR2 SAAADI. The CDR3 region is CASREAGGETQYF. The CDR3 DNA reads as TGCGCCAGCAGAGAAGCCGGAGGGGAGACCCAGTACTTC.

This clone was seen a single time. V and J are TRBV7-2 and TRBJ1-4; D is uncertain. Germline CDR1 reads SGHTA; CDR2 reads FQGNSA. The CDR3 loop spans 15 amino acids. V lost 2 bases to trimming and J lost 8 bases, with 15 bases between them. CDR3 nucleotide sequence: TGTGCCAGCAGCTTAAGAGGGCAGAGAAACGAAAAACTGTTTTTT. This translates into CASSLRGQRNEKLFF.

This clone was seen once. This chain uses TRBV5-4 with TRBJ2-2; TRBD2 matches 11 bases. This CDR3 is 19 amino acids long. With V trimmed by 5 bases and J by 5 bases, 17 bases remained unmatched. Germline V gene data show CDR1 as SGHNT and CDR2 as YYREEE (reference sequence). This CDR3 reads CASSPGATTSGVGTGELFF. The DNA for the CDR3 is TGTGCCAGCAGTCCCGGGGCCACGACTAGCGGGGTGGGGACCGGGGAGCTGTTTTTT.

V gene TRBV19 combines with J gene TRBJ1-1; 7 nucleotides match TRBD1. V lost 5 bases and J lost 0; bases outside the gene matches: 9. The CDR3 sequence is 16 residues long. In germline, CDR1 is LNHDA, CDR2 SQIVND (reference sequence). This chain's CDR3 is CASSEGQDTMNTEAFF. In DNA form, the CDR3 reads TGTGCCAGTAGTGAAGGACAGGACACCATGAACACTGAAGCTTTCTTT.

This clone was seen more than once but under ten times. The chain recombines TRBV4-3 with TRBJ2-7; D is unresolved. V lost 0 bases and J lost 3, with 12 bases in between. The CDR3 is made up of 15 amino acids. From germline, CDR1 is LGHNA and CDR2 YSLEER. This CDR3 is CASSQDFTEIYEQYF. CDR3 in DNA: TGCGCCAGCAGCCAAGATTTCACAGAGATCTACGAGCAGTACTTC.

J is TRBJ2-5 and V is TRBV19; perhaps TRBD1 as D (6 bases). The last part of the DNA fits TRBJ2-7 better; the J call may be wrong. The germline V gene has CDR1 LNHDA and CDR2 SQIVND (reference sequence). The CDR3 contains 14 residues. The CDR3 here is CASSITGPAYEQYF. For the CDR3, the DNA is TGTGCCAGTAGTATTACAGGGCCCGCCTACGAGCAGTACTTC.

The chain employs TRBV19 and TRBJ2-5; 14 nucleotides align to TRBD2. Trimming cost V 3 bases and J 2 bases; bases outside gene matches: 2. Germline V lookup: CDR1 LNHDA, CDR2 SQIVND (reference sequence). The CDR3 is 16 residues long. CDR3 bases: TGTGCCAGTAGTATGACTAGCGGGGGGGCTCAAGAGACCCAGTACTTC. It encodes CASSMTSGGAQETQYF.

J is TRBJ2-3 and V is TRBV30; maybe TRBD1 (6 bases). The V end lost 4 bases, the J end lost 1 base, and 12 bases lay between the germline ends. This CDR3 has 14 amino acids. Germline lookup yields CDR1 GTSNPN and CDR2 SVGIG (reference sequence). This CDR3 reads CAWKDRIRTDTQYF. In nucleotides, the CDR3 is TGTGCCTGGAAGGACAGAATACGCACAGATACGCAGTATTTT.

The V gene is TRBV27, the J gene TRBJ1-1; D is undetermined. The CDR3 loop spans 13 amino acids. V lost 3 bases and J 5 bases, leaving 10 bases between the germline ends. Germline V gene sequence: CDR1 MNHEY, CDR2 SMNVEV (reference sequence). The CDR3 sequence is CASSFPGGTEAFF. The CDR3 DNA sequence: TGTGCCAGCAGTTTCCCCGGCGGTACTGAAGCTTTCTTT.

V and J are TRBV7-2 and TRBJ1-5; possibly TRBD1 for D (6 bases). In germline, CDR1 is SGHTA, CDR2 FQGNSA. The V and J ends lost 1 base and 0 bases respectively, with 7 bases between them. This CDR3 spans 15 amino acids. CDR3 DNA sequence: TGTGCCAGCAGCTTAGAAGGGGGTAGCAATCAGCCCCAGCATTTT. Protein: CASSLEGGSNQPQHF.

The chain joins TRBV27 to TRBJ1-4; no firm D call. V was trimmed by 2 bases and J by 3 bases, leaving 13 bases between them. CDR1 is MNHEY, CDR2 SMNVEV, per germline (reference sequence). CDR3 length: 16 amino acids. The CDR3 DNA reads TGTGCCAGCAGTTTACTGGCGGGAGGAGCTAATGAAAAACTGTTTTTT. Translation gives CASSLLAGGANEKLFF.

The V gene is TRBV4-2, the J gene TRBJ1-3; tentatively, D is TRBD1 (5 bases). This CDR3 spans 15 amino acids. Per the germline V gene, CDR1 is LGHNA and CDR2 is YNFKEQ. The V end lost 4 bases, the J end lost 0 bases, and 10 bases lay between the germline ends. The CDR3 sequence: CASSLGHNSGNTIYF. Here the CDR3 DNA reads TGTGCCAGCAGCCTAGGACACAACTCTGGAAACACCATATATTTT.

The genes are TRBV6-1 and TRBJ2-1; a possible D gene is TRBD1 (5 bases). V lost 6 bases and J lost 4, with 13 bases in between. The CDR3 sequence is 14 residues long. The germline V gene encodes CDR1 MNHNS and CDR2 SASEGT. The CDR3 protein is CASRVRGIYNEQFF. The CDR3 coding sequence is TGTGCCAGCAGAGTAAGGGGTATTTACAATGAGCAGTTCTTC.

As DNA, the CDR3 is TGTGCCGGCGGACGACAGGATAATTCACCCCTCCACTTT. The encoded protein is CAGGRQDNSPLHF. The chain couples TRBV6-6 to TRBJ1-6; tentatively, D is TRBD1 (6 bases). The CDR3 has 13 residues. The germline V and J ends were trimmed by 11 bases and 5 bases, with 13 bases remaining between them. CDR1 is MNHNY, CDR2 SVGAGI, per germline (reference sequence).

The chain is built from TRBV7-3 and TRBJ2-1; D perhaps matches TRBD2 (6 bases). Germline-derived CDR1 and CDR2 are SGHTA and FQGTGA. This CDR3 has 13 residues. V was trimmed by 8 bases and J by 3 bases, leaving 11 bases between them. CDR3 region: CASGLGLYNEQFF. CDR3 in DNA: TGTGCCAGCGGCCTGGGACTCTACAATGAGCAGTTCTTC.

The chain is built from TRBV9 and TRBJ2-3; 9 nucleotides line up with TRBD2. CDR3 length equals 18 residues. Per germline, CDR1 SGDLS and CDR2 YYNGEE. The V and J ends lost 4 bases and 0 bases, in that order; junction bases with no gene match: 12. The CDR3, as DNA: TGTGCCAGCAGCCCCAAGGCGCTAGCGGGGACTAGCACAGATACGCAGTATTTT. It is translated as CASSPKALAGTSTDTQYF.